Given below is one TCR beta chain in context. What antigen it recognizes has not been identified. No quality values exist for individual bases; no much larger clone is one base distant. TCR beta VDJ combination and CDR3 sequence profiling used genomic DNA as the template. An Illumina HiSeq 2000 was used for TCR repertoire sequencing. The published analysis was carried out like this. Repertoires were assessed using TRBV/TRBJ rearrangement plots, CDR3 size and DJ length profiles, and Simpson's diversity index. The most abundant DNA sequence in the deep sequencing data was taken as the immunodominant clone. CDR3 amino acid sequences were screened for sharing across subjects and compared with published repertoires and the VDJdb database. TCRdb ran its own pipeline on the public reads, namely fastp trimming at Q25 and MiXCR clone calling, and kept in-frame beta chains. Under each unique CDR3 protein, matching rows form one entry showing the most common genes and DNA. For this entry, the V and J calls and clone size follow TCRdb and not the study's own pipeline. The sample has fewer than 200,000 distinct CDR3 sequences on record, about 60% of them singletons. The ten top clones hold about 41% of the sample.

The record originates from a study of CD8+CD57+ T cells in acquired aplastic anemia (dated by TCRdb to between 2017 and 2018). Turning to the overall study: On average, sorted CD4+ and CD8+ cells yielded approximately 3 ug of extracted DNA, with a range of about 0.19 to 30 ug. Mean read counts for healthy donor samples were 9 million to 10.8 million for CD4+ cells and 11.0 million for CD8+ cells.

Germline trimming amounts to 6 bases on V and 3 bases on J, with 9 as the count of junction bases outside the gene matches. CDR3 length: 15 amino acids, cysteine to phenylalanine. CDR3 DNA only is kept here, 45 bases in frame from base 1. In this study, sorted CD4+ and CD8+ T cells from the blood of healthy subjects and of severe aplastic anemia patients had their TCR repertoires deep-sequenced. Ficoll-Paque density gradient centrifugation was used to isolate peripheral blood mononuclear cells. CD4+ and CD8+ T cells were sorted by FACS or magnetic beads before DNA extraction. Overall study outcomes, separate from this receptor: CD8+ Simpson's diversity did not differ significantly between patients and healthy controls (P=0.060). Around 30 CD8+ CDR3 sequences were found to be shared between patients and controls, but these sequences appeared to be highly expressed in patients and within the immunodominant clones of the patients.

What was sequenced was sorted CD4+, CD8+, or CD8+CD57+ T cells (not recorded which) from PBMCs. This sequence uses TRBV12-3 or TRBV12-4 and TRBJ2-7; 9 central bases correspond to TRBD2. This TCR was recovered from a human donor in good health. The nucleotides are TGTGCCAGCAGGAACGGGACTAGCCTGTACTACGAGCAGTACTTC. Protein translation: CASRNGTSLYYEQYF.